Here is one T cell receptor beta chain with its context. The antigen is undetermined. This sample was taken from a study of T cell responses to AZD1222 COVID-19 vaccine. Findings and caveats of the study: In the spike-specific TCR repertoire, nearly half reportedly target unmutated variant regions. Repertoires were sampled only after the peak T cell response.

Using immunoSEQ multiplex PCR, the repertoire was profiled, and TCRdb retains in-frame clones only, with some absent. The sample carries some 110,000 clones, approximately 87% recorded once. Germline values: CDR1 LGHDT, CDR2 YNNKEL (reference sequence). CDR3 length: 17 amino acids. The V end lost 1 base, the J end lost 0 bases, and 15 bases lay between the germline ends. The chain couples TRBV3-1 (or the pseudogene TRBV3-2) to TRBJ1-1; D unresolved. Here the sequenced sample was peripheral blood, taken on day 0 of AZD1222 vaccination. The origin of this receptor is an adult in good health. This CDR3 is CASSQVVGQIVNTEAFF. The CDR3 bases are TGTGCCAGCAGCCAAGTCGTCGGTCAAATCGTGAACACTGAAGCTTTCTTT.